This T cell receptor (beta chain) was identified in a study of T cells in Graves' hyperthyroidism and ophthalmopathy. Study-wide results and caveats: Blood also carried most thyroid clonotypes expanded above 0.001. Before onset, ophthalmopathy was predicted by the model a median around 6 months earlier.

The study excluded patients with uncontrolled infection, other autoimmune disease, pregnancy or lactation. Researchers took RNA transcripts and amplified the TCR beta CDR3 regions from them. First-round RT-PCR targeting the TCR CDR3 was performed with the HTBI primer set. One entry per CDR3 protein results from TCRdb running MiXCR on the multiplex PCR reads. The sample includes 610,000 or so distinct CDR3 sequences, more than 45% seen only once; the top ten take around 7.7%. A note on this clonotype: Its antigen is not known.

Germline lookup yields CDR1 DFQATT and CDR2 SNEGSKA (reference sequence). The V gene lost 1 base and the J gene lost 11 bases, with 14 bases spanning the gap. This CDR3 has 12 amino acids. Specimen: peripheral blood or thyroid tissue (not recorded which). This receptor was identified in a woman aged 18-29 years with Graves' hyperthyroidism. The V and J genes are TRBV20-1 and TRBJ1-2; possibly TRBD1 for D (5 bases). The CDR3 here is CSARVGTEAYTF. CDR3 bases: TGCAGTGCTAGAGTTGGGACGGAGGCTTACACCTTC.